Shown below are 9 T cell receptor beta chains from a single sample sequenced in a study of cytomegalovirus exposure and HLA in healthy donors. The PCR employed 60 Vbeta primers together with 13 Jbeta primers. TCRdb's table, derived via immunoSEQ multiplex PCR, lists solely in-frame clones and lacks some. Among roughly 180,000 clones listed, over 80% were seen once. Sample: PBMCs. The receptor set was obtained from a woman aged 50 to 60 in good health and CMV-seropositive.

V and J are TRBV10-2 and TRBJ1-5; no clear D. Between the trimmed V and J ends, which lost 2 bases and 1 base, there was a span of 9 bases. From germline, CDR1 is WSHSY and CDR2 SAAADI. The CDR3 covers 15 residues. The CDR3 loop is CASSERVFSNQPQHF. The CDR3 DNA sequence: TGCGCCAGCAGTGAGCGGGTCTTCAGCAATCAGCCCCAGCATTTT.

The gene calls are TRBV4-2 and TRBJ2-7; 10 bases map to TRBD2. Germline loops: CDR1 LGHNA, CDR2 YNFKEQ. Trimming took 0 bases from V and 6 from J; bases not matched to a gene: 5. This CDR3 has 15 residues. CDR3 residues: CASSQEAGGEREQYF. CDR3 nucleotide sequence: TGTGCCAGCAGCCAAGAAGCGGGAGGGGAGCGCGAGCAGTACTTC.

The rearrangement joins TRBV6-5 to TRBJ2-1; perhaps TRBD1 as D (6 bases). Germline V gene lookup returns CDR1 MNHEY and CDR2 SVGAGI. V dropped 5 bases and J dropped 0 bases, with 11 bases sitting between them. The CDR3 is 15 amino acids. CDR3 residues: CASSTGTSSYNEQFF. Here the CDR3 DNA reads TGTGCCAGCAGTACAGGGACGAGCTCCTACAATGAGCAGTTCTTC.

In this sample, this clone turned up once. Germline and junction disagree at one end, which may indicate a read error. CDR3 residues: CASSPVGLALLSHF. CDR3 coding DNA: TGCGCCAGCAGCCCCGTCGGACTAGCCCTTTTATCCCACTTC. The rearrangement uses TRBV5-1 and TRBJ2-7; 8 positions agree with TRBD2. The CDR3 length is 14 residues. Germline V gene sequence: CDR1 SGHRS, CDR2 YFSETQ.

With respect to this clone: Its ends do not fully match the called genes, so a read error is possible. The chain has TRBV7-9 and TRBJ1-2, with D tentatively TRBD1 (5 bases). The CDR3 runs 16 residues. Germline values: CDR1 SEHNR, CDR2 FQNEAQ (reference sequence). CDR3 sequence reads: CSSSPAAGKGNYGYTF. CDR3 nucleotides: TGTTCCAGCAGCCCCGCGGCAGGGAAGGGGAACTATGGCTACACCTTC. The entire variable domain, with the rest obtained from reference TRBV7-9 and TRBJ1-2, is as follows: DTGVSQNPRHKITKRGQNVTFRCDPISEHNRLYWYRQTLGQGPEFLTYFQNEAQLEKSRLLSDRFSAERPKGSFSTLEIQRTEQGDSAMYLCSSSPAAGKGNYGYTFGSGTRLTVV.

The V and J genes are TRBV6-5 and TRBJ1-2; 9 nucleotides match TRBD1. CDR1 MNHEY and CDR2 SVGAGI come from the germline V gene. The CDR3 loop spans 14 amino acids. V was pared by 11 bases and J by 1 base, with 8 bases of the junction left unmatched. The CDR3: CAAKGTGFNYGYTF. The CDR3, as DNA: TGTGCCGCTAAAGGGACAGGGTTTAACTATGGCTACACCTTC.

The CDR3 DNA reads TGTGCCAGCAGTGCTGTATCCGGGACTAGCGGGATCCACACCTACGAGCAGTACTTC. Its translation is CASSAVSGTSGIHTYEQYF. The V call is TRBV2, the J call TRBJ2-7; TRBD2 matches 13 bases. V shed 4 bases and J 2 bases; nucleotides not matched to a gene: 14. The CDR3 runs 19 residues. Germline CDR1 reads SNHLY; CDR2 reads FYNNEI.

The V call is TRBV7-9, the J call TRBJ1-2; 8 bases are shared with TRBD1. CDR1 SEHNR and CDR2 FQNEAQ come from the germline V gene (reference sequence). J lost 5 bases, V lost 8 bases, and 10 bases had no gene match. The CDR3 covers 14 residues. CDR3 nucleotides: TGTGCCAGCGACCCTGGGACAGGACTTTATGGCTACACCTTC. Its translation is CASDPGTGLYGYTF.

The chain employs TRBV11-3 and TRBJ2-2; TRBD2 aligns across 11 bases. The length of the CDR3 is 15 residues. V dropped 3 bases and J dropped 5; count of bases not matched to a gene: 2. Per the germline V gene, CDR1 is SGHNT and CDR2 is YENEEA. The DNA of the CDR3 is TGTGCCAGCAGCTTGGGACTAGCGGAAACCGGGGAGCTGTTTTTT. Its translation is CASSLGLAETGELFF.